This TCR beta chain was identified in a study of T-cell reconstitution after alpha-beta-depleted transplantation in children. Study-level results: About two months after transplant, alpha-beta T cells reportedly came from several hundred expanded graft clones.

This CDR3 spans 14 amino acids. Per the germline V gene, CDR1 is SGHVS and CDR2 is FNYEAQ. Germline trimming cut 5 bases from V and 10 bases from J; bases unmatched to any gene: 11. This clonotype occurred a few times. Its antigen remains unidentified. The TCRbeta library was prepared with unique molecular identifiers. MiXCR, run by TCRdb on the PCR reads, gives a single entry per CDR3 protein. The data contain about 610,000 distinct CDR3 sequences, 25% to 30% of them singletons. The genes are TRBV7-6 and TRBJ2-7, with TRBD2 identical over 10 bases. Sequenced here: PBMCs, sampled before TCRalphabeta/CD19-depleted stem cell transplant. The sequence was obtained from a boy younger than two with Wiskott-Aldrich syndrome, due to receive a stem cell transplant. This CDR3 reads CASSPRDTSGVQYF. CDR3 nucleotide sequence: TGTGCCAGCAGCCCCCGGGATACTAGCGGGGTTCAGTACTTC.